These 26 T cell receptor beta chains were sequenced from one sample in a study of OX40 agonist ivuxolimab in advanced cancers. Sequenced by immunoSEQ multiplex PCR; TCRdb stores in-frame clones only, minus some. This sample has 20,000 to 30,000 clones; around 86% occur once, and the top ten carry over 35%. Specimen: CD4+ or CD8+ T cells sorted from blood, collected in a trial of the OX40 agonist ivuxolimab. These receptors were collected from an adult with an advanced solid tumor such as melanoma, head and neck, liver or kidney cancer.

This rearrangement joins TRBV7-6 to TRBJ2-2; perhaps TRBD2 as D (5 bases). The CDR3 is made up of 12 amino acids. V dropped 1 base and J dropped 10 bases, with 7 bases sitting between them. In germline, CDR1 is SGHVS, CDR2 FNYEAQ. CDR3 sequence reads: CASSLGESELFF. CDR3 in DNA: TGTGCCAGCAGCTTAGGGGAGTCGGAGCTGTTTTTT.

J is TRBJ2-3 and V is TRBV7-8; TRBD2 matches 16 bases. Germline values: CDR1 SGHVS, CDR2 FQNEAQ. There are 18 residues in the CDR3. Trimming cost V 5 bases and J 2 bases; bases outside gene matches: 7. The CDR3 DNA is TGTGCCAGCAGCCCCGGGACTAGCGGGGGGGCTGACACAGATACGCAGTATTTT. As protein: CASSPGTSGGADTDTQYF.

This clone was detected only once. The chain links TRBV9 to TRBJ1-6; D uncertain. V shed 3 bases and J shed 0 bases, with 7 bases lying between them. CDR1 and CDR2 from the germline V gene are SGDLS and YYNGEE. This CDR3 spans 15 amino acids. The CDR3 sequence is CASSDSHSYNSPLHF. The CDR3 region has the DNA TGTGCCAGCAGCGACAGTCACTCCTATAATTCACCCCTCCACTTT.

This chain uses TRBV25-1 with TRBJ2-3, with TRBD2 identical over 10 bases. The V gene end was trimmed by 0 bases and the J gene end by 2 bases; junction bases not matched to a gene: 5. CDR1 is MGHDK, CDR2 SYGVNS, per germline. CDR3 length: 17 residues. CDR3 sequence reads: CASSEYLSGGNTDTQYF. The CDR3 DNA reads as TGTGCCAGCAGTGAATATCTTAGCGGGGGGAACACAGATACGCAGTATTTT.

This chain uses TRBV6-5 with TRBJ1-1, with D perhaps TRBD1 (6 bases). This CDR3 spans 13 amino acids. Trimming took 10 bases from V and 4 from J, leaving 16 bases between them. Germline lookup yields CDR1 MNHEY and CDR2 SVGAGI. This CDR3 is CATGQGWGTEAFF. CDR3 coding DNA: TGTGCCACCGGGCAGGGGTGGGGCACTGAAGCTTTCTTT.

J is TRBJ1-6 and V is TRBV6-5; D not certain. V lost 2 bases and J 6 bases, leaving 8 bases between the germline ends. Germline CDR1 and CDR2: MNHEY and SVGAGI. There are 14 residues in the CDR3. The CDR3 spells CASSYGLFNSPLHF. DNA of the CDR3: TGTGCCAGCAGTTACGGGCTGTTTAATTCACCCCTCCACTTT.

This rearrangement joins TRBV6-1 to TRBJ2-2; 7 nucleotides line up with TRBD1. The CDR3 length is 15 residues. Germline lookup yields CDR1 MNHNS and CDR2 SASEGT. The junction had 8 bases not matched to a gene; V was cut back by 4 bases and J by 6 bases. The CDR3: CASSADRVNSGELFF. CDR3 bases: TGTGCCAGCAGTGCCGACAGGGTCAACTCCGGGGAGCTGTTTTTT.

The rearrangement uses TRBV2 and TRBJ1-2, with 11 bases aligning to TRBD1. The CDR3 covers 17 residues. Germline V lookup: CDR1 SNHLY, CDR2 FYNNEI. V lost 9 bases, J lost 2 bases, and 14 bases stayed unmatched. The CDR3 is CASPSEDRGRVNYGYTF. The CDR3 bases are TGTGCCAGTCCCTCCGAGGACAGGGGGCGGGTAAACTATGGCTACACCTTC.

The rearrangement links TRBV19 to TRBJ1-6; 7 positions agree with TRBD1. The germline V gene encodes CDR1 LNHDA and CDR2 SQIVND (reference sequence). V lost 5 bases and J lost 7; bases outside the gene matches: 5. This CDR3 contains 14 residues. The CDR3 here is CASSPGGGNSPLHF. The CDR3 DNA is TGTGCCAGTAGTCCAGGGGGAGGGAATTCACCCCTCCACTTT. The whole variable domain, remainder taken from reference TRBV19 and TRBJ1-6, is DGGITQSPKYLFRKEGQNVTLSCEQNLNHDAMYWYRQDPGQGLRLIYYSQIVNDFQKGDIAEGYSVSREKKESFPLTVTSAQKNPTAFYLCASSPGGGNSPLHFGNGTRLTVT.

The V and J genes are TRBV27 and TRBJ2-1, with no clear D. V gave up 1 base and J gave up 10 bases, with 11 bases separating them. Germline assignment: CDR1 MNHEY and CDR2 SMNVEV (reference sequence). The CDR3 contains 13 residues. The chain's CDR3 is CASSLWTGREQFF. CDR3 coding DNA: TGTGCCAGCAGTTTATGGACGGGCCGGGAGCAGTTCTTC.

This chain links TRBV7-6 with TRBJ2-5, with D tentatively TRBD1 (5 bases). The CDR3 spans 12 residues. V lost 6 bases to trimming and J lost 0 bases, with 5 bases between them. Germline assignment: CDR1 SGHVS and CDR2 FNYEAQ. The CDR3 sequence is CASRTDQETQYF. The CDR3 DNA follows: TGTGCCAGCAGGACAGACCAAGAGACCCAGTACTTC.

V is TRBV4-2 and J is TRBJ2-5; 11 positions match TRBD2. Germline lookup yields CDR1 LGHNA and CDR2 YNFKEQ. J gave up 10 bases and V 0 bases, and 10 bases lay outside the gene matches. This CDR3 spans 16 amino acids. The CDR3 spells CASSQEGGSGGADQYF. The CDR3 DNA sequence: TGTGCCAGCAGCCAAGAAGGAGGTAGCGGGGGGGCCGACCAGTACTTC.

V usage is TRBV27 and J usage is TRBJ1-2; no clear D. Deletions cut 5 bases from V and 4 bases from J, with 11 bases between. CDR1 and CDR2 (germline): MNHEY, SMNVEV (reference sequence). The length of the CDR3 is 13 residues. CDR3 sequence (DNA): TGTGCCAGCAGTCCAACGGGCCCCTATGGCTACACCTTC. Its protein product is CASSPTGPYGYTF.

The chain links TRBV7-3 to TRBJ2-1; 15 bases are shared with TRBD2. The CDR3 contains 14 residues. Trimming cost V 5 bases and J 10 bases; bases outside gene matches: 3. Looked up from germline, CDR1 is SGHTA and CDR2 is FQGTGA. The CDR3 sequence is CASSEGLAGGEQFF. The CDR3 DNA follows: TGTGCCAGCAGCGAGGGACTAGCGGGGGGCGAGCAGTTCTTC.

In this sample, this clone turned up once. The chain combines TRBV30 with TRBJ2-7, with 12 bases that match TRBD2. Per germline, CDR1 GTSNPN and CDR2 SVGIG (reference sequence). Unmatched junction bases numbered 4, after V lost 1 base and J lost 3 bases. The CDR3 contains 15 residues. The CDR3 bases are TGTGCCTGGAGTGCCCGACTAGCGGGAGTCTACGAGCAGTACTTC. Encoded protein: CAWSARLAGVYEQYF.

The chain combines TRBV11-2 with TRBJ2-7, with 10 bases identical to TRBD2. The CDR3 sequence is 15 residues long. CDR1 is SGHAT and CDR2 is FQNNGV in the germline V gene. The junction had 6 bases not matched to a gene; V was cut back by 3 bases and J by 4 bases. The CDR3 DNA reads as TGTGCCAGCAGCTTTAGCGGGGGGCCAGGGTACGAGCAGTACTTC. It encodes CASSFSGGPGYEQYF.

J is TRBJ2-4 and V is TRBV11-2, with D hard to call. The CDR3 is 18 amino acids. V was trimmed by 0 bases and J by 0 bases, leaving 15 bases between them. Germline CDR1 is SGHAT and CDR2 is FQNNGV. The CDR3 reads CASSLDEWLELAKNIQYF. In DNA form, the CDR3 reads TGTGCCAGCAGCTTAGATGAGTGGCTAGAGTTAGCCAAAAACATTCAGTACTTC. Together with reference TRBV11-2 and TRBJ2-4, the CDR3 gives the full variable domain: EAGVAQSPRYKIIEKRQSVAFWCNPISGHATLYWYQQILGQGPKLLIQFQNNGVVDDSQLPKDRFSAERLKGVDSTLKIQPAKLEDSAVYLCASSLDEWLELAKNIQYFGAGTRLSVL.

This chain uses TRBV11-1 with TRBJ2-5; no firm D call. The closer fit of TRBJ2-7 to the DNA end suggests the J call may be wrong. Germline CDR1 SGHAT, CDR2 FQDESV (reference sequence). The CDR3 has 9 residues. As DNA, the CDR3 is TGTGCCAGCCTCTACGAGCAGTACTTC. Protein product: CASLYEQYF.

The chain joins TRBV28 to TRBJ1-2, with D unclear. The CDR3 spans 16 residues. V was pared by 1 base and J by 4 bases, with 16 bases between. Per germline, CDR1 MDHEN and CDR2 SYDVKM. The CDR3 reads CASSLSSSPLSYGYTF. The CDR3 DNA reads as TGTGCCAGCAGTTTATCGAGCAGCCCTTTAAGCTATGGCTACACCTTC.

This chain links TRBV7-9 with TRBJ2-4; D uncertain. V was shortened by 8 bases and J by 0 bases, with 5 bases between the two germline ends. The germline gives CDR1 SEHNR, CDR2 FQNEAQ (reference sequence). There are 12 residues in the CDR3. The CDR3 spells CASSVAKNIQYF. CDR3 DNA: TGTGCCAGCTCCGTAGCCAAAAACATTCAGTACTTC.

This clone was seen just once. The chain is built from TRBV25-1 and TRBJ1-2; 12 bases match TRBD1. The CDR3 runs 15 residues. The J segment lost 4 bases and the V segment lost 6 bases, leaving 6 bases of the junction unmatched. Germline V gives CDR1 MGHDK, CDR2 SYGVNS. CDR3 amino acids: CASSAGTGGGYGYTF. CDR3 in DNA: TGTGCCAGCAGCGCCGGGACAGGGGGCGGCTATGGCTACACCTTC.

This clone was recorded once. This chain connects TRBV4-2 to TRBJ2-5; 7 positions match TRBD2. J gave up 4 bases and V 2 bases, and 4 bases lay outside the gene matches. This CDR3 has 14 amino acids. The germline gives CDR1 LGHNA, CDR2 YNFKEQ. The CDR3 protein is CASSQTSVPETQYF. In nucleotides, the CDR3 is TGTGCCAGCAGCCAAACTAGCGTGCCAGAGACCCAGTACTTC.

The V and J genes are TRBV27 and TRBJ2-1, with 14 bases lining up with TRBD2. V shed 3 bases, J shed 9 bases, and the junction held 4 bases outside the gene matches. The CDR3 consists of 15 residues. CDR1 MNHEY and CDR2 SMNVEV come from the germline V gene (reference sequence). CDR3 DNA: TGTGCCAGCAGTTTCGGGACTAGCGGGAGCGGTGAGCAGTTCTTC. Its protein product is CASSFGTSGSGEQFF.

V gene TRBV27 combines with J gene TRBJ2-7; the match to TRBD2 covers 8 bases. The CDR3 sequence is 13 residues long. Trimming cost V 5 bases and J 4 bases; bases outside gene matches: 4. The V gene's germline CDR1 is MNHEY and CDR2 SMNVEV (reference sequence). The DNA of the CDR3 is TGTGCCAGCAGTACGGGACTAGAGTACGAGCAGTACTTC. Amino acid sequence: CASSTGLEYEQYF.

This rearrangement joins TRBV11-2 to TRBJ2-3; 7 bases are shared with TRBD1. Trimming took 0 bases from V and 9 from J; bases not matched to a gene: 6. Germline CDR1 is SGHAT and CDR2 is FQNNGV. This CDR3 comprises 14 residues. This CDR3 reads CASSLEYGRGTQYF. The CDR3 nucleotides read TGTGCCAGCAGCTTAGAGTACGGCAGGGGGACGCAGTATTTT.

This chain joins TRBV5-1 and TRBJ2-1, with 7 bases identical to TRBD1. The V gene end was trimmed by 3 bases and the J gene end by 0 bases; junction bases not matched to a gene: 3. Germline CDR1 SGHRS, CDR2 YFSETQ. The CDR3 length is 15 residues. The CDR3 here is CASSSGQSSYNEQFF. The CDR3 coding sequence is TGCGCCAGCAGCTCGGGACAGAGCTCCTACAATGAGCAGTTCTTC.